The 20 T cell receptor beta chains listed next were all sequenced from one sample in a study of post-analysis software for immune sequencing data. Broader study findings: TRBV segments more frequent in patients than in controls numbered several and included TRBV5-6, TRBV5-1 and TRBV20-1.

Their target antigens are unknown. Unique molecular identifiers had been added to the TCR beta cDNA libraries. TCRdb called the PCR reads again in MiXCR, with one record for every CDR3 protein. The data show approximately 770,000 distinct CDR3 sequences, 35% to 55% seen once. Sequences were obtained from blood. The source of these receptors is a girl aged 5-17 years with multiple sclerosis.

This clonotype was picked up a small number of times. The chain combines TRBV20-1 with TRBJ2-1; 10 bases match TRBD2. Germline V gene data show CDR1 as DFQATT and CDR2 as SNEGSKA (reference sequence). V dropped 6 bases and J dropped 7; count of bases not matched to a gene: 9. This CDR3 has 14 residues. The CDR3 sequence: CSAGLAGVSNEQFF. CDR3 in DNA: TGCAGTGCAGGTCTAGCGGGAGTAAGTAATGAGCAGTTCTTC.

The chain employs TRBV29-1 and TRBJ1-4; unclear D gene. This CDR3 spans 11 amino acids. The germline V and J ends were trimmed by 6 bases and 16 bases, with 18 bases remaining between them. CDR1 SQVTM and CDR2 ANQGSEA come from the germline V gene. CDR3 region: CSVAQAGSRFF. DNA for the CDR3: TGCAGCGTCGCGCAAGCGGGGAGCAGGTTTTTT.

The chain links TRBV4-2 to TRBJ1-4, with no clear D. The CDR3 consists of 14 residues. The ends were cut back, 8 bases at V and 2 bases at J, with 12 bases in the middle. Per germline, CDR1 LGHNA and CDR2 YNFKEQ. CDR3 nucleotide sequence: TGTGCCAGCCGCCCCGGGGAGACTAATGAAAAACTGTTTTTT. It encodes CASRPGETNEKLFF.

This chain joins TRBV5-1 and TRBJ1-2, with 10 bases identical to TRBD1. Trimming cost V 4 bases and J 3 bases; bases outside gene matches: 9. The CDR3 runs 16 residues. Germline CDR1 and CDR2: SGHRS and YFSETQ. CDR3 residues: CASSRLGTGEDYGYTF. CDR3 nucleotide sequence: TGCGCCAGCAGCCGGCTTGGGACAGGGGAGGACTATGGCTACACCTTC.

Remarks on this clonotype: At one of its ends the junction is not consistent with the germline gene, which may arise from a read error. The J gene is TRBJ2-5, the V gene TRBV13; TRBD2 is a possible D gene (5 bases). In germline, CDR1 is PRHDT, CDR2 FYEKMQ (reference sequence). The CDR3 extends over 13 amino acids. The CDR3 is CAISLGRRETQYF. The CDR3 region has the DNA TGTGCCATCAGCTTAGGCCGGAGGGAGACCCAGTACTTC.

This chain connects TRBV7-9 to TRBJ2-4; D gene ambiguous. The J call is uncertain, as TRBJ2-7 better fits the DNA end. Germline CDR1 is SEHNR and CDR2 is FQNEAQ (reference sequence). The length of the CDR3 is 13 residues. Here the CDR3 DNA reads TGTGCCAGCAGCTTAATGGCGGCCTACGAGCAGTACTTC. This sequence encodes CASSLMAAYEQYF.

This chain joins TRBV27 and TRBJ2-7, with D perhaps TRBD1 (6 bases). This CDR3 region has 14 residues. The germline gives CDR1 MNHEY, CDR2 SMNVEV (reference sequence). The germline V and J ends were trimmed by 2 bases and 7 bases, with 15 bases remaining between them. The CDR3 loop is CASSLGGRRGEQYF. The CDR3 coding sequence is TGTGCCAGCAGTTTAGGGGGCCGGAGAGGAGAGCAGTACTTC.

This chain connects TRBV7-9 to TRBJ2-3; D tentatively reads TRBD1 or TRBD2 (5 bases each). The germline gives CDR1 SEHNR, CDR2 FQNEAQ (reference sequence). The V end lost 2 bases, the J end lost 1 base, and 10 bases lay between the germline ends. The CDR3 consists of 15 residues. The CDR3 DNA is TGTGCCAGCAGCTTACTTGGGGGAGGCACAGATACGCAGTATTTT. It codes for CASSLLGGGTDTQYF.

The sample holds a few counts of this clonotype. V usage is TRBV20-1 and J usage is TRBJ2-3, with a possible D match to TRBD2 (5 bases). V lost 4 bases to trimming and J lost 2 bases, with 22 bases between them. CDR1 is DFQATT, CDR2 SNEGSKA, per germline (reference sequence). CDR3 length: 17 residues. Here the CDR3 reads CSAKDSDETYNTDTQYF. The CDR3 region has the DNA TGCAGTGCTAAGGACTCCGACGAGACTTACAACACAGATACGCAGTATTTT.

The chain joins TRBV9 to TRBJ1-5, with 9 bases that match TRBD1. The V and J ends lost 0 bases and 5 bases, in that order; junction bases with no gene match: 3. The germline gives CDR1 SGDLS, CDR2 YYNGEE. The CDR3 is 15 amino acids. DNA of the CDR3: TGTGCCAGCAGCGTAGGGGGGACAGGGTATCAGCCCCAGCATTTT. Translating gives CASSVGGTGYQPQHF. Combining the CDR3 with reference TRBV9 and TRBJ1-5 gives the whole variable domain DSGVTQTPKHLITATGQRVTLRCSPRSGDLSVYWYQQSLDQGLQFLIQYYNGEERAKGNILERFSAQQFPDLHSELNLSSLELGDSALYFCASSVGGTGYQPQHFGDGTRLSIL.

This CDR3 reads CASSPGTGHGYTF. The CDR3 nucleotides are TGCGCCAGCAGCCCCGGGACAGGGCATGGCTACACCTTC. The V call is TRBV4-1, the J call TRBJ1-2; TRBD1 aligns across 9 bases. V lost 4 bases to trimming and J lost 6 bases; unmatched junction nucleotides: 3. The CDR3 has 13 amino acids. In germline, CDR1 is MGHRA, CDR2 YSYEKL.

The chain combines TRBV2 with TRBJ2-1; the D gene is possibly TRBD2 (7 bases). The CDR3 covers 17 residues. V shed 2 bases and J shed 0 bases, with 14 bases lying between them. Looked up from germline, CDR1 is SNHLY and CDR2 is FYNNEI. CDR3 in DNA: TGTGCCAGCAGTGAATGGGGGGGCCGGAGCTCCTACAATGAGCAGTTCTTC. Amino acids: CASSEWGGRSSYNEQFF. Full variable domain (remainder filled in from reference TRBV2 and TRBJ2-1): EPEVTQTPSHQVTQMGQEVILRCVPISNHLYFYWYRQILGQKVEFLVSFYNNEISEKSEIFDDQFSVERPDGSNFTLKIRSTKLEDSAMYFCASSEWGGRSSYNEQFFGPGTRLTVL.

This chain links TRBV20-1 with TRBJ2-5; 8 positions match TRBD2. With V trimmed by 0 bases and J by 1 base, 4 bases remained unmatched. Germline CDR1 DFQATT, CDR2 SNEGSKA (reference sequence). This CDR3 spans 15 amino acids. CDR3 in DNA: TGCAGTGCTAGAGATGGGCGGGAGGCCCAAGAGACCCAGTACTTC. Protein sequence: CSARDGREAQETQYF.

This clonotype was seen a handful of times. The chain joins TRBV20-1 to TRBJ2-7; weak D call: TRBD1 (5 bases). CDR3 length equals 13 residues. Germline loops: CDR1 DFQATT, CDR2 SNEGSKA (reference sequence). Trimming took off 4 bases at V and 3 bases at J, with 13 bases between the two ends. CDR3 loop: CSANGQGGYEQYF. The CDR3 DNA sequence: TGCAGTGCTAACGGCCAGGGCGGCTACGAGCAGTACTTC.

This clonotype occurred a few times. The rearrangement links TRBV12-3 or TRBV12-4 to TRBJ1-5, with TRBD1 matching 7 bases. The CDR3 has 13 amino acids. The trim removed 6 bases at V and 6 bases at J, leaving 5 bases unmatched. CDR3 sequence (DNA): TGTGCCAGCAGGCAGGGGGAGGGTCAGCCCCAGCATTTT. It codes for CASRQGEGQPQHF.

This chain joins TRBV12-3 or TRBV12-4 and TRBJ2-5, with D unclear. The J call may be incorrect, as the DNA end agrees better with TRBJ2-7. CDR3 length equals 14 residues. For the CDR3, the DNA is TGTGCCAGCAGTTGGGTGGATCTCCCCTACGAGCAGTACTTC. Translating it yields CASSWVDLPYEQYF.

This sequence joins TRBV20-1 and TRBJ2-1; 8 bases are shared with TRBD1. CDR1 and CDR2 (germline): DFQATT, SNEGSKA (reference sequence). The CDR3 is 14 amino acids. V dropped 2 bases and J dropped 6; count of bases not matched to a gene: 6. CDR3 bases: TGCAGTGCTAGAAAACGGACAGGGTTCAATGAGCAGTTCTTC. This translates into CSARKRTGFNEQFF.

The DNA of the CDR3 is TGTGCCAGCAGGATAGCGGGAGTAGTACACGAGCAGTACTTC. Its protein product is CASRIAGVVHEQYF. The chain is built from TRBV27 and TRBJ2-4; TRBD2 aligns across 9 bases. The better agreement between TRBJ2-7 and the DNA end casts doubt on the J call. Germline CDR1 is MNHEY and CDR2 is SMNVEV (reference sequence). This CDR3 has 14 amino acids.

V is TRBV7-6 and J is TRBJ2-3, with D possibly being TRBD1 (5 bases). Trimming took off 1 base at V and 2 bases at J, with 13 bases between the two ends. The CDR3 consists of 16 residues. Germline CDR1 and CDR2: SGHVS and FNYEAQ. CDR3 amino acids: CASSLEVGLDTDTQYF. The DNA of the CDR3 is TGTGCCAGCAGCTTAGAGGTGGGGCTGGACACAGATACGCAGTATTTT. The entire variable domain, with the rest obtained from reference TRBV7-6 and TRBJ2-3, is as follows: GAGVSQSPRYKVTKRGQDVALRCDPISGHVSLYWYRQALGQGPEFLTYFNYEAQQDKSGLPNDRFSAERPEGSISTLTIQRTEQRDSAMYRCASSLEVGLDTDTQYFGPGTRLTVL.

V gene TRBV7-2 combines with J gene TRBJ2-3; unclear D gene. CDR3 length: 13 amino acids. With 4 bases removed from V and 4 bases from J, the gap between germline ends came to 9 bases. Germline V lookup: CDR1 SGHTA, CDR2 FQGNSA. In DNA, the CDR3 is TGTGCCAGCAGCTCCCTTGGGGCAGATACGCAGTATTTT. As protein: CASSSLGADTQYF.